The 18 T cell receptor beta chains reported below all come from one sample, sequenced in a study of T cells expressing NK-cell markers. No DNA is given; TCRdb re-called the 5' RACE reads and lists each CDR3 protein once. Seen in this sample are 450,000 to 600,000 distinct CDR3 sequences; the ten most common clones hold approximately 3.6%. Sequencing was carried out using blood T cells: a sorted CD56 or NKG2C T cell subset, CD4+ or CD8+ T cells, or bulk PBMC T cells (not recorded which). These receptors were taken from a man in his late teens or twenties in good health.

This chain uses TRBV7-2 with TRBJ2-5; there is no DNA to check the TCRdb D call of TRBD2. Per the germline V gene, CDR1 is SGHTA and CDR2 is FQGNSA. The CDR3 runs 15 residues. CDR3 residues: CASSRASSGSKTQYF.

This sequence joins TRBV12-3 or TRBV12-4 and TRBJ1-6; TCRdb selects TRBD1, and the lack of DNA leaves this call unchecked. The CDR3 extends over 15 amino acids. CDR3 protein: CASSFGATPQGVLHF.

The chain couples TRBV9 to TRBJ2-5; the D gene TCRdb calls, TRBD1, cannot be checked with no DNA. Germline values: CDR1 SGDLS, CDR2 YYNGEE. This CDR3 is built from 14 residues. The CDR3 spells CASSPRTNQETQYF.

The chain has TRBV7-8 and TRBJ2-2; with no DNA, the TCRdb D assignment of TRBD2 cannot be verified. The germline gives CDR1 SGHVS, CDR2 FQNEAQ. The CDR3 is 14 residues long. This CDR3 is CASSLRPYTGELFF.

The V and J genes are TRBV7-8 and TRBJ2-4; TCRdb names TRBD2, which stays unverified in the absence of DNA. The CDR3 loop spans 17 amino acids. Germline values: CDR1 SGHVS, CDR2 FQNEAQ. CDR3: CASSFGGLAIAKNIQYF.

V and J are TRBV5-6 and TRBJ2-2; absent DNA, TCRdb's TRBD2 call cannot be checked. CDR1 and CDR2 (germline): SGHDT, YYEEEE. This CDR3 comprises 13 residues. CDR3 region: CASSLTSSGELFF.

The chain employs TRBV24-1 and TRBJ1-5; TCRdb's assignment of TRBD1 cannot be checked, as there is no DNA. Germline-derived CDR1 and CDR2 are KGHDR and SFDVKD. This CDR3 region has 14 residues. The CDR3 loop is CATSDRTGNQPQHF.

The rearrangement uses TRBV7-3 and TRBJ2-2. Looked up from germline, CDR1 is SGHTA and CDR2 is FQGTGA. The CDR3 covers 15 residues. The CDR3 spells CASSLTGKDTGELFF.

This rearrangement joins TRBV24-1 to TRBJ1-5; TCRdb reports TRBD1, a call that lacks DNA to check it against. The CDR3 runs to 16 residues. Looked up from germline, CDR1 is KGHDR and CDR2 is SFDVKD. CDR3 loop: CATSDPDADSNQPQHF.

V and J are TRBV20-1 and TRBJ2-7. Germline V gene lookup returns CDR1 DFQATT and CDR2 SNEGSKA (reference sequence). The CDR3 sequence is 17 residues long. CDR3 sequence reads: CSARDRLAGFLGYEQYF.

J is TRBJ1-2 and V is TRBV6-5; absent DNA, TCRdb's TRBD1 call cannot be checked. Germline V gene sequence: CDR1 MNHEY, CDR2 SVGAGI. This CDR3 is 14 amino acids long. CDR3 loop: CASSSSTGYTGYTF.

The V gene is TRBV7-2, the J gene TRBJ2-2; checking the TCRdb D call of TRBD1 is not possible without DNA. CDR1 and CDR2 (germline): SGHTA, FQGNSA. CDR3 size: 16 residues. CDR3 protein: CASSFQGRVNTGELFF. The full variable domain, its missing parts supplied by reference TRBV7-2 and TRBJ2-2, is GAGVSQSPSNKVTEKGKDVELRCDPISGHTALYWYRQSLGQGLEFLIYFQGNSAPDKSGLPSDRFSAERTGGSVSTLTIQRTQQEDSAVYLCASSFQGRVNTGELFFGEGSRLTVL.

The chain is built from TRBV20-1 and TRBJ2-3; TCRdb indicates TRBD2, and absent DNA this call remains unverified. CDR3 length: 15 residues. CDR1 and CDR2 from the germline V gene are DFQATT and SNEGSKA (reference sequence). CDR3 sequence reads: CSAILAGGSTDTQYF.

V gene TRBV5-1 combines with J gene TRBJ2-5; TCRdb calls TRBD1, which cannot be checked without DNA. The CDR3 loop spans 15 amino acids. The germline CDR1 and CDR2 sequences are SGHRS and YFSETQ. The CDR3 loop reads CASSSPGSYQETQYF.

This sequence joins TRBV7-2 and TRBJ1-1. In germline, CDR1 is SGHTA, CDR2 FQGNSA. The length of the CDR3 is 14 residues. CDR3 amino acids: CASSPGGGLSEAFF.

V usage is TRBV10-3 and J usage is TRBJ2-1; TCRdb returns TRBD1, unconfirmable since there is no DNA. The germline V gene has CDR1 ENHRY and CDR2 SYGVKD. The CDR3 extends over 14 amino acids. This CDR3 is CAISEVQGANEQFF.

The chain recombines TRBV9 with TRBJ2-7; TCRdb's assignment of TRBD2 cannot be checked, as there is no DNA. This CDR3 has 13 residues. Germline values: CDR1 SGDLS, CDR2 YYNGEE. The CDR3 spells CASSRRRASEQYF.

The V and J genes are TRBV6-5 and TRBJ2-5. Looked up from germline, CDR1 is MNHEY and CDR2 is SVGAGI. The length of the CDR3 is 13 residues. CDR3 in amino acids: CASRLQGFETQYF.